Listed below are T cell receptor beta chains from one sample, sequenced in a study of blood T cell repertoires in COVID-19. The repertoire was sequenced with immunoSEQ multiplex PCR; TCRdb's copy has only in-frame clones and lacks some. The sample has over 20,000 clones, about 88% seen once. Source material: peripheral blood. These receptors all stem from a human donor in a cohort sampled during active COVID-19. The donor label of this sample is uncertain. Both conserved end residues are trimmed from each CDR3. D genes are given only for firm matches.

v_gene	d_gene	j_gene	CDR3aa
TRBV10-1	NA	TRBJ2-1	ASSEPGHRVNEQF
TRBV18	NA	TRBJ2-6	ASGEASGANVLT
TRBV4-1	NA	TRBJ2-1	ASSQDRVGGQF
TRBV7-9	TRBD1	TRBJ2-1	ASSSGQGVRHRF
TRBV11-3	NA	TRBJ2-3	ASSLEGGSTDTQY
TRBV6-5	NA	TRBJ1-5	ASSLVDNQPQH
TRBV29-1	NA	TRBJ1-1	SVLSVHTEAF
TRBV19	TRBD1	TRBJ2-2	ASRIDRGTRYTGELF
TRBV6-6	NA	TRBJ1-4	ASSTGLGELF
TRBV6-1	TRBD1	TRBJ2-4	ASSERTGAKNIQY